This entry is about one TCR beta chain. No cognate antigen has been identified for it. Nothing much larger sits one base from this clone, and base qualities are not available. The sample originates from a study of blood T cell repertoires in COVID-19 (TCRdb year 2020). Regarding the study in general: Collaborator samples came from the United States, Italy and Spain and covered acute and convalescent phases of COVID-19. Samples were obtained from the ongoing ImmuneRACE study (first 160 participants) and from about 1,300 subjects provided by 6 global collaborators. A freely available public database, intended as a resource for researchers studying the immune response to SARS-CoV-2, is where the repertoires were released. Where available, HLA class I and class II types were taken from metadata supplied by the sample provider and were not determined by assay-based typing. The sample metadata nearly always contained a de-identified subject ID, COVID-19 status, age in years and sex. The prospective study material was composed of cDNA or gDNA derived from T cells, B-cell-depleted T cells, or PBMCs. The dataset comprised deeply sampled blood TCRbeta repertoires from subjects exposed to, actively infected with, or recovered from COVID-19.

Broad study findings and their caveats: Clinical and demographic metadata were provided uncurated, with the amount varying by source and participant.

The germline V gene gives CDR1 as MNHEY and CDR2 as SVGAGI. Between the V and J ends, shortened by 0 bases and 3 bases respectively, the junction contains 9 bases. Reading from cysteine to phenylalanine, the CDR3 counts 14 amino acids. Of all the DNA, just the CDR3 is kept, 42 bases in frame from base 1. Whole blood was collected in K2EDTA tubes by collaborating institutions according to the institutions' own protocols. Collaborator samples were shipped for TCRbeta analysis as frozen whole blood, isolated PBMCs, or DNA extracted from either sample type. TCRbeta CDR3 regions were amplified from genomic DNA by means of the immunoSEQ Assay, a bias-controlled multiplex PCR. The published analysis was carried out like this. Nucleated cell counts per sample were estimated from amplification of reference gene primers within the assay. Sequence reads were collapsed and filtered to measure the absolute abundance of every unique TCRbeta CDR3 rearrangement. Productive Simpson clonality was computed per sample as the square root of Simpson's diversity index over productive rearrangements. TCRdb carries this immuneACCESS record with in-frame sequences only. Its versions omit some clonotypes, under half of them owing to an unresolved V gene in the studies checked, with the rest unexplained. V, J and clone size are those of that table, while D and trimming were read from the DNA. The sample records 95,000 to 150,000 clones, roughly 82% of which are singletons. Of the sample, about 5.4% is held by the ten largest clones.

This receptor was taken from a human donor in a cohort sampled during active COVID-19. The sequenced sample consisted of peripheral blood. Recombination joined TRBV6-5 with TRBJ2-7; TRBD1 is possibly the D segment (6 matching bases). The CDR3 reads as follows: CASSYSRTVYEQYF. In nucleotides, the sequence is TGTGCCAGCAGTTACTCACGGACAGTCTACGAGCAGTACTTC.